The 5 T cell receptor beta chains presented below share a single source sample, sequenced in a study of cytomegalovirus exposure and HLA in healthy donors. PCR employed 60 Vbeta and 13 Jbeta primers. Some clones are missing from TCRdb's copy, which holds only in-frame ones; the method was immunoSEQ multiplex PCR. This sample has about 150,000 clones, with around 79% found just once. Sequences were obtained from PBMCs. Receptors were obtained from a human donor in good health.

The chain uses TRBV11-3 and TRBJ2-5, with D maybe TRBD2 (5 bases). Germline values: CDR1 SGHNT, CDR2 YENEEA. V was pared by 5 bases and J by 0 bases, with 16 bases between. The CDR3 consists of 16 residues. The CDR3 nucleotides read TGTGCCAGCAGCCCTGGAGATAGCGCAGACCAAGAGACCCAGTACTTC. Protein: CASSPGDSADQETQYF. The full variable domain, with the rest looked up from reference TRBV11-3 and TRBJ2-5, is EAGVVQSPRYKIIEKKQPVAFWCNPISGHNTLYWYLQNLGQGPELLIRYENEEAVDDSQLPKDRFSAERLKGVDSTLKIQPAELGDSAVYLCASSPGDSADQETQYFGPGTRLLVL.

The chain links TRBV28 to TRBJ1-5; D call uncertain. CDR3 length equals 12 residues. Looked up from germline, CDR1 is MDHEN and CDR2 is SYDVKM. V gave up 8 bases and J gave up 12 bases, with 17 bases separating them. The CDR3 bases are TGTGCCAGCCTCAAGGGCGGGCACATCCAGCATTTT. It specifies CASLKGGHIQHF.

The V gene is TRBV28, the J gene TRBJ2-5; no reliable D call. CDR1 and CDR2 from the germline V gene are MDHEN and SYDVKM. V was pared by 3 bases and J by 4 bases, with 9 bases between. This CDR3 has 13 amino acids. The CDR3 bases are TGTGCCAGCAGTTTGGCACAACGAGAGACCCAGTACTTC. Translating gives CASSLAQRETQYF.

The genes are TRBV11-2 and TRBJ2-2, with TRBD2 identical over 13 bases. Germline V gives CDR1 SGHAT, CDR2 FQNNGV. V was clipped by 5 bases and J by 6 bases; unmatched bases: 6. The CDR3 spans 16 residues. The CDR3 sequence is CASSATSGGAAGELFF. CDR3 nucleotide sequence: TGTGCCAGCAGCGCTACTAGCGGGGGGGCCGCCGGGGAGCTGTTTTTT.

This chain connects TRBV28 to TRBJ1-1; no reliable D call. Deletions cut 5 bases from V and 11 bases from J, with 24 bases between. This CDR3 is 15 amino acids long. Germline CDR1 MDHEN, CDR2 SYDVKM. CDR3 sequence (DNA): TGTGCCAGCAGTCCATCTACCGGACCCACCGCGGGGGCTTTCTTT. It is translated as CASSPSTGPTAGAFF. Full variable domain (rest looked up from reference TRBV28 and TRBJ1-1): DVKVTQSSRYLVKRTGEKVFLECVQDMDHENMFWYRQDPGLGLRLIYFSYDVKMKEKGDIPEGYSVSREKKERFSLILESASTNQTSMYLCASSPSTGPTAGAFFGQGTRLTVV.